This T cell receptor (beta chain) was sequenced for a study of cytomegalovirus exposure and HLA in healthy donors (dated by TCRdb to 2016 to 2017). Regarding the research as a whole: In an earlier analysis of several hundred of the donors, about 260 Gb of sequence data and just under 120 million unique TCR beta sequences from about 179 million T cells were reported. Roughly 300 gigabases of sequencing data and 75 million to 85 million unique TCR sequences made up an early release that covered 500 to 650 HLA-typed donors. Among the roughly 400 genotyped donors, 81% belonged to the genetic ancestry cluster associated with self-reported Caucasian donors. The study aimed to test whether signatures of past pathogen exposure could be identified by cataloging public T cell receptors. The T cell repertoires of 700 or so subjects were profiled by immunosequencing and related to cytomegalovirus serostatus. In addition to the first cohort of approximately 670 subjects, a separate validation cohort of 120 different subjects was used. To predict cytomegalovirus infection status, the study brought together high-throughput TCR immunosequencing, statistical association of individual TCRs with disease status, and machine learning. A later analysis re-examined previously published TCR beta repertoires from roughly 720 donors and added high-resolution HLA genotyping to investigate patterns of TCR occurrence. The later analysis used no new phenotypic data to find candidate immune exposures, relying instead on TCR beta sequences and their occurrence across donors. To decide whether each TCR beta V gene segment behaved as functional or pseudogenic, an earlier analysis of some 600 of the donors relied on high-throughput TCR beta sequencing. Donor age, sex, ethnicity and CMV serostatus were collected together with the repertoire data. Genome-wide SNP genotypes for about three fifths of the roughly 670 donors were used in a later genetic analysis, which treated that subset as a discovery cohort. All discovery cohort repertoires had been generated on a single sequencing platform. Class I and class II HLA loci were covered by the typing at four-digit resolution. The number of donors typed differed by locus, with 629-630 for A, B, C, DRB1 and DQB1, over 500 for DQA1, approximately 570 for DPA1, and 472 for DPB1. Five DR-DQ haplotypes were treated as single units for association and clustering because of strong linkage in the cohort. Among several hundred genotyped donors of the cohort, an average of about 240,000 unique TCR beta nucleotide sequences was sequenced per donor, of which 15% to 20% were non-productive.

From the cysteine up to the phenylalanine, the CDR3 has a length of 14 residues. Only CDR3 DNA remains: 42 bases, in frame from the first base. As encoded in the germline V gene, CDR1 is SGHRS while CDR2 is YFSETQ. V and J are truncated by 3 bases and 2 bases respectively, leaving an intervening sequence of 11 bases. The cohort was made up of approximately 700 healthy bone marrow donors. At the time of sampling, every cohort member was nominally healthy, though immune exposures that went unrecorded were likely present. The donor tested CMV seropositive and was one of the 289 seropositive cohort members. A peripheral blood sample was provided by each donor, and peripheral blood mononuclear cells were used for TCR beta sequencing. Genomic DNA extraction from the blood cell samples was performed with the Qiagen DNeasy Blood Extraction Kit. Points the paper makes about the study in general: Specific HLA alleles were associated with 15,000 to 20,000 TCR beta sequences at a false discovery rate of 0.05 in a later analysis. The classifier was reported to diagnose cytomegalovirus status with high specificity and sensitivity in both the original cohort and the validation cohort. In the study, some 160 TCR beta chains were listed as associated with cytomegalovirus. Most TCR sequences were seen in very few donors, while some public TCRs were found in many individuals. Some IMGT-functional V segments, including TRBV6-2 and TRBV6-3, could not be told apart with the 87-base-pair reads, so those segments were excluded. Several of the top co-occurrence clusters appeared to be linked to parvovirus B19, influenza, CMV and Epstein-Barr virus, according to a later analysis. A few of the identified cytomegalovirus-associated TCR beta chains were confirmed in vitro to be specific for cytomegalovirus antigens. When HLA alleles, especially DR and DQ, strongly co-occurred, attributing TCR associations to individual alleles was difficult. In a later analysis, HLA-associated TCR beta chains showed more clonal expansion and lower generation probabilities than non-associated chains that were equally common. In a later analysis, most CMV-associated TCR beta chains were found to appear HLA-restricted, with HLA associations seemingly driven largely by CMV exposure. Because counts were too low, fewer than 20 rarely observed V segments, including chromosome 9 orphons, were excluded from the earlier analysis of fewer than 650 of the donors. It was suggested by the authors that the approach could potentially be generalized to other disease states and immunological phenotypes. Sequencing depth was assumed to be roughly uniform across donors in the presence/absence analyses, though that assumption may not hold. In a later genetic analysis, a missense DCLRE1C variant was associated with V-gene and J-gene trimming of TCR beta chains, and the association was replicated in an independent cohort. CMV serostatus was the only immune exposure information available for the cohort. A cluster of highly shared sequence variants was judged likely to be a technical artifact of the sequencing pipeline. In a later analysis, the rate of TCR association differed among HLA loci, with DRB1 alleles having the most associated TCRs and HLA-C alleles having the fewest. Broadly in line with IMGT annotations, most TCR beta V segments showed up in productive rearrangements about 90% or about 30% of the time in an earlier analysis of under 700 of the donors. A later genetic analysis reported fewer N-insertions in productive TCRs among donors in an Asian-associated ancestry cluster than the approximately 670-donor mean. Because HLA typing was unavailable for some donors at each locus, only the typed subset was used in association tests. Linkage disequilibrium might explain the correlated functional status among segregating V segments, but an unknown experimental factor could not be ruled out. This cohort had only TCR beta chains sequenced, and the lack of alpha or paired-chain data limited which features could be detected. A further reported finding was that TCR beta sequences accurately predicted the HLA-A and HLA-B alleles for most subjects in the first cohort.

The library was produced with the immunoSEQ multiplex PCR assay. A mixture of 60 forward primers for TCR Vbeta segments and 13 reverse primers for TCR Jbeta segments was used in the multiplex PCR. Amplification of the CDR3 region of rearranged TCR beta genes was performed with a multiplex PCR assay on genomic DNA. The Illumina HiSeq System was used to sequence the amplified TCR beta libraries as 87-base-pair reads. Under the source paper's analysis protocol: A later analysis counted about 80 million unique TCR beta chains across the 550 to 800 repertoires, and some 11 million of these chains were shared by at least two donors. Raw reads were error-corrected and collapsed into unique sequences by a nearest-neighbor algorithm in which closely related sequences were merged to remove PCR and sequencing errors. CDR3 sequences were aligned to IMGT reference sequences to assign V, D and J gene segments. For a sequence to be retained, a match of at least six nucleotides to both a V gene segment and a J gene segment was required. A rearrangement was called productive if the CDR3 had no stop codons and remained in frame with V and J, and every other rearrangement was called non-productive. Following IMGT convention, CDR3 was defined as the stretch from the second conserved V-encoded cysteine up to the conserved J-encoded phenylalanine. Sequences without an unambiguous match to a single V gene segment were excluded from the earlier analysis of 500 to 700 of the donors. In an earlier analysis of a few hundred of the donors, V segments were called functional above 56.7% productive rearrangements and were called segregating when the between-donor standard deviation exceeded 5%. To diagnose cytomegalovirus status from the catalog of TCR beta chain sequences, a statistical classification framework was built. V and J gene assignment, in a later analysis, came from comparing TCR nucleotide sequences with IMGT/GENE-DB human TR gene sequences. A later analysis assigned CDR3 sequences and most-parsimonious VDJ recombination scenarios with the TCRdist pipeline. In a later analysis, each TCR beta chain was defined by its CDR3 amino acid sequence together with its V-gene family, and reads lacking a unique V-gene family were excluded. In a later analysis, several hundred highly shared, low-generation-probability nucleotide sequences were removed to address suspected cross-contamination and a sequencing artifact. A later analysis calculated a clonal expansion index for each public chain from normalized within-repertoire ranks of inferred template counts. Generation probabilities in a later analysis came from a VDJ recombination model fitted to out-of-frame rearrangements, and those results were checked against IGoR. Hypergeometric tests were used in a later analysis to score TCR-TCR, TCR-HLA and TCR-CMV co-occurrence, with a repertoire-size bias correction applied to the TCR pairs. In a later analysis, false discovery rates were estimated by permuting HLA or CMV assignments 20 times. A later analysis grouped co-occurring TCRs with DBSCAN, adding TCRdist sequence similarity when clustering within HLA-allele-positive subsets. Co-occurrence clustering excluded repertoires with fewer than 30,000 or more than 120,000 public chains, plus five with anomalous nucleotide sharing. TCRdb obtained this table from immuneACCESS and retained in-frame rearrangements with V and J assigned. These tables miss some clones; where compared with another copy, unresolved V genes account for less than half of the shortfall, and the remainder is unexplained. The V and J calls and clone size are taken from that table; D and trimming were inferred from the DNA. The sample table shows about 130,000 clones, and 77% are seen once. 9.5% to 15% of the sample rests with the top ten.

On this clone itself: No antigen is known for it. Nothing much larger sits one base from this clone, and base qualities are not available.

In this chain, TRBV5-1 is recombined with TRBJ2-5, with TRBD2 tentatively as D gene (5 bases match). This TCR came from a woman aged 40 to 50 in good health and CMV-seropositive. Material for sequencing was PBMCs. The DNA sequence follows: TGCGCCAGCAGCTCGGGCAGCGGACAAGAGACCCAGTACTTC. This yields the protein CASSSGSGQETQYF.